Shown below are 26 T cell receptor beta chains from a single sample sequenced in a study of control samples from healthy donors and cancer patients. Clones were sequenced by immunoSEQ multiplex PCR, and TCRdb holds only the in-frame ones, with some missing. The sample consists of roughly 30,000 clones, nearly 90% of them appearing once. Sequences were obtained from formalin-fixed, paraffin-embedded tissue. The source of these receptors is a female donor with melanoma.

This rearrangement joins TRBV5-4 to TRBJ1-1, with D possibly TRBD1 on 6 matching bases. The CDR3 has 14 amino acids. Germline V gene sequence: CDR1 SGHNT, CDR2 YYREEE (reference sequence). V gave up 0 bases and J gave up 5 bases, with 11 bases separating them. The CDR3 here is CASSLEQGRTEAFF. Written as DNA, the CDR3 is TGTGCCAGCAGCTTGGAACAGGGAAGGACTGAAGCTTTCTTT.

This CDR3 reads CASSSGLGYEQYF. The CDR3 nucleotides read TGTGCCAGCAGCTCTGGGCTGGGATACGAGCAGTACTTC. The J gene is TRBJ2-7, the V gene TRBV7-2; D remains ambiguous. V shed 4 bases and J shed 4 bases, with 11 bases lying between them. The CDR3 length is 13 residues. The V gene's germline CDR1 is SGHTA and CDR2 FQGNSA.

This clone is medium-sized by share. The chain couples TRBV29-1 to TRBJ2-2, with 7 nucleotides matching TRBD1. With 4 bases clipped from V and 1 base from J, the junction kept 3 bases outside the gene matches. The germline gives CDR1 SQVTM, CDR2 ANQGSEA. The CDR3 totals 14 residues. The CDR3 DNA reads TGCAGCGTTGGGACAGGAGTGAACACCGGGGAGCTGTTTTTT. As protein: CSVGTGVNTGELFF.

This sequence joins TRBV7-9 and TRBJ1-6, with 11 nucleotides matching TRBD1. Trimming took 6 bases from V and 6 from J; bases not matched to a gene: 7. The CDR3 runs 16 residues. CDR1 SEHNR and CDR2 FQNEAQ come from the germline V gene (reference sequence). The CDR3 DNA follows: TGTGCCAGCAGTCCTGGACAGGGGGCTTTTAATTCACCCCTCCACTTT. It is translated as CASSPGQGAFNSPLHF.

On this clone itself: Mismatch with germline at one junction end may stem from a read error. The rearrangement joins TRBV2 to TRBJ1-1; no definite D call. The V gene's germline CDR1 is SNHLY and CDR2 FYNNEI. The CDR3 covers 16 residues. CDR3 in DNA: TGTGCCAGCAGTGAACAAACGTGGACGGTGAAAACTGAAGCTTTCTTT. It specifies CASSEQTWTVKTEAFF.

The sample holds a few counts of this clone. This chain uses TRBV7-6 with TRBJ2-7, with TRBD2 as a possible D gene (6 bases). From germline, CDR1 is SGHVS and CDR2 FNYEAQ. Trimming removed 5 bases at V and 7 bases at J, with 18 bases between. This CDR3 comprises 14 residues. The CDR3 coding sequence is TGTGCCAGCAGCGGAGGAGGCGGGAAGGGGGAGCAGTACTTC. It encodes CASSGGGGKGEQYF. Filled out from reference TRBV7-6 and TRBJ2-7, the complete variable domain reads GAGVSQSPRYKVTKRGQDVALRCDPISGHVSLYWYRQALGQGPEFLTYFNYEAQQDKSGLPNDRFSAERPEGSISTLTIQRTEQRDSAMYRCASSGGGGKGEQYFGPGTRLTVT.

V usage is TRBV30 and J usage is TRBJ1-4; D possibly corresponds to TRBD1 (6 bases). The CDR3 sequence is 15 residues long. Germline V gives CDR1 GTSNPN, CDR2 SVGIG (reference sequence). The V and J ends lost 2 bases and 2 bases respectively, with 12 bases between them. CDR3: CAWSFTGLTNEKLFF. DNA of the CDR3: TGTGCCTGGAGTTTTACAGGGTTGACTAATGAAAAACTGTTTTTT.

The genes are TRBV20-1 and TRBJ1-1, with a weak D call TRBD1 (6 bases). From germline, CDR1 is DFQATT and CDR2 SNEGSKA (reference sequence). The CDR3 contains 11 residues. CDR3 DNA sequence: TGCAGCGTACAGGGACGCACTGAAGCTTTCTTT. Its protein is CSVQGRTEAFF.

The chain is built from TRBV28 and TRBJ1-4; TRBD1 matches at 7 bases. CDR3 length equals 15 residues. After removal of 6 bases from V and 4 bases from J, the junction contained 8 bases not matched to a gene. Germline CDR1 reads MDHEN; CDR2 reads SYDVKM. CDR3 in DNA: TGTGCCAGCAGCCCCCCGGACAGGAGTAATGAAAAACTGTTTTTT. The encoded protein is CASSPPDRSNEKLFF. The full variable domain, completed using reference TRBV28 and TRBJ1-4, is DVKVTQSSRYLVKRTGEKVFLECVQDMDHENMFWYRQDPGLGLRLIYFSYDVKMKEKGDIPEGYSVSREKKERFSLILESASTNQTSMYLCASSPPDRSNEKLFFGSGTQLSVL.

The CDR3 nucleotides read TGCGCCAGCAGCTTGGAAGGACGGCTAGGAAAGACTGAAGCTTTCTTT. Encoded protein: CASSLEGRLGKTEAFF. The chain has TRBV5-1 and TRBJ1-1; D is uncertain. Trimming stripped 0 bases from V and 5 bases from J, with 17 bases between. There are 16 residues in the CDR3. The germline CDR1 and CDR2 sequences are SGHRS and YFSETQ.

V gene TRBV9 combines with J gene TRBJ2-3; D unresolved. Deletions cut 0 bases from V and 4 bases from J, with 6 bases between. Germline lookup yields CDR1 SGDLS and CDR2 YYNGEE. The CDR3 spans 13 residues. CDR3 amino acids: CASSVAIPDTQYF. As DNA, the CDR3 is TGTGCCAGCAGCGTAGCGATCCCAGATACGCAGTATTTT.

V is TRBV3-1 (or the pseudogene TRBV3-2) and J is TRBJ2-3, with 9 bases aligning to TRBD2. Per the germline V gene, CDR1 is LGHDT and CDR2 is YNNKEL (reference sequence). There are 14 residues in the CDR3. The ends lost 6 bases at V and 2 bases at J; junction bases unmatched: 3. The CDR3 DNA sequence: TGTGCCAGCAGTCGGACTAGCGACACAGATACGCAGTATTTT. It is translated as CASSRTSDTDTQYF.

CDR3 region: CASSLLDRHTDTQYF. The CDR3 DNA reads as TGCGCCAGCAGCTTGCTGGACAGACACACAGATACGCAGTATTTT. The chain employs TRBV5-1 and TRBJ2-3; D is perhaps TRBD1 (6 bases). The CDR3 contains 15 residues. The V gene's germline CDR1 is SGHRS and CDR2 YFSETQ. Deletions cut 1 base from V and 2 bases from J, with 11 bases between.

The chain links TRBV5-1 to TRBJ2-7, with D possibly being TRBD1 (5 bases). Germline lookup yields CDR1 SGHRS and CDR2 YFSETQ. V was cut by 4 bases and J by 3 bases, with 8 bases left in between. This CDR3 comprises 12 residues. CDR3 sequence reads: CASSIDSYEQYF. CDR3 coding DNA: TGCGCCAGCAGCATCGACAGCTACGAGCAGTACTTC.

This rearrangement joins TRBV19 to TRBJ1-2; 8 bases fit TRBD1. The V gene's germline CDR1 is LNHDA and CDR2 SQIVND (reference sequence). The V segment lost 10 bases and the J segment 0 bases; nucleotides outside the gene matches: 10. This CDR3 spans 15 amino acids. This CDR3 reads CATTLQGVPNYGYTF. CDR3 nucleotides: TGTGCCACCACCTTACAGGGGGTCCCTAACTATGGCTACACCTTC.

This clone has more than one count but fewer than ten. The V gene is TRBV27, the J gene TRBJ2-7; 8 positions agree with TRBD1. Trimming at V came to 3 bases and at J to 3 bases, leaving 7 bases not matched to a gene. There are 15 residues in the CDR3. Per the germline V gene, CDR1 is MNHEY and CDR2 is SMNVEV (reference sequence). The CDR3 DNA is TGTGCCAGCAGTTTCGCAGGGGGCGCGTTCTACGAGCAGTACTTC. This gives the protein CASSFAGGAFYEQYF.

This clone has a single count. The chain couples TRBV7-8 to TRBJ2-3; D is perhaps TRBD2 (6 bases). Trimming took 0 bases from V and 3 from J, leaving 10 bases between them. The CDR3 sequence is 15 residues long. Germline-derived CDR1 and CDR2 are SGHVS and FQNEAQ. The CDR3 nucleotides read TGTGCCAGCAGCTTAGCCCCCGGGAGTACAGATACGCAGTATTTT. This gives the protein CASSLAPGSTDTQYF.

The rearrangement links TRBV29-1 to TRBJ2-1; no firm D call. Germline-derived CDR1 and CDR2 are SQVTM and ANQGSEA. The V end was cut by 4 bases, the J end by 3 bases, with 7 bases between. This CDR3 comprises 12 residues. CDR3 bases: TGCAGCGTTGTTCCGGACTACAATGAGCAGTTCTTC. Translated: CSVVPDYNEQFF.

This clone was seen just once. J is TRBJ2-7 and V is TRBV11-2; TRBD1 matches 9 bases. CDR3 length: 16 amino acids. The ends lost 3 bases at V and 2 bases at J; junction bases unmatched: 8. Germline CDR1 SGHAT, CDR2 FQNNGV. The CDR3 region is CASSLSKGQGAYEQYF. In nucleotides, the CDR3 is TGTGCCAGCAGCTTGAGTAAGGGACAGGGTGCCTACGAGCAGTACTTC.

This clone was recorded once. The chain links TRBV30 to TRBJ1-3; 7 bases line up with TRBD1. After removal of 7 bases from V and 0 bases from J, the junction contained 9 bases not matched to a gene. Germline V CDR1 and CDR2: GTSNPN, SVGIG (reference sequence). The CDR3 runs 15 residues. CDR3 bases: TGTGCCTCACCGGGGACAGCTTCCTCTGGAAACACCATATATTTT. It specifies CASPGTASSGNTIYF.

With regard to this clone: A much larger clone differs by one base, so this may be a read error. This rearrangement joins TRBV13 to TRBJ2-5, with a weak D call TRBD2 (6 bases). This CDR3 has 17 amino acids. V was trimmed by 5 bases and J by 1 base, leaving 20 bases between them. CDR1 is PRHDT and CDR2 is FYEKMQ in the germline V gene (reference sequence). The CDR3 DNA reads as TGTGCCAGCAGCCATAGCGGTGGAGCGGCCCTCCAAGAGACCCAGTACTTC. The encoded protein is CASSHSGGAALQETQYF.

This clone was recorded once. The V gene is TRBV5-1, the J gene TRBJ1-2, with 8 bases lining up with TRBD1. The CDR3 runs 15 residues. Germline-derived CDR1 and CDR2 are SGHRS and YFSETQ. V lost 3 bases and J lost 4; bases outside the gene matches: 8. The CDR3 loop reads CASSSDRDRLYGYTF. The CDR3 nucleotides are TGCGCCAGCAGCTCTGACCGGGACAGGCTCTATGGCTACACCTTC.

In this sample, this clone turned up once. The CDR3 here is CASSEARRDTQYF. CDR3 nucleotides: TGTGCCAGCAGTGAAGCGCGGAGAGATACGCAGTATTTT. This chain links TRBV2 with TRBJ2-3; no clear D gene. CDR3 length: 13 residues. Looked up from germline, CDR1 is SNHLY and CDR2 is FYNNEI. With 0 bases removed from V and 5 bases from J, the gap between germline ends came to 6 bases.

The rearrangement links TRBV27 to TRBJ1-5, with unresolved D. V gave up 3 bases and J gave up 0 bases, with 6 bases separating them. CDR1 and CDR2 from the germline V gene are MNHEY and SMNVEV (reference sequence). The CDR3 has 14 amino acids. In nucleotides, the CDR3 is TGTGCCAGCAGTTTGGTTTATAGCAATCAGCCCCAGCATTTT. Its translation: CASSLVYSNQPQHF.

This sequence joins TRBV5-1 and TRBJ2-7; D unclear. CDR3 length: 13 residues. Germline V gene sequence: CDR1 SGHRS, CDR2 YFSETQ. V was shortened by 3 bases and J by 3 bases, with 10 bases between the two germline ends. The CDR3 reads CASSSGSIYEQYF. The CDR3 DNA is TGCGCCAGCAGCTCGGGCTCCATCTACGAGCAGTACTTC.

This chain uses TRBV5-1 with TRBJ2-7, with 9 bases fitting TRBD2. V lost 1 base to trimming and J lost 5 bases; unmatched junction nucleotides: 4. The CDR3 has 14 residues. Germline V lookup: CDR1 SGHRS, CDR2 YFSETQ. The CDR3, as DNA: TGCGCCAGCAGCTTGCTAGCGGGAATCAACGAGCAGTACTTC. Encoded protein: CASSLLAGINEQYF.